These 20 T cell receptor beta chains originate from one sample sequenced in a study of Graves' ophthalmopathy and Graves' hyperthyroidism. The sequenced template was RNA, covering the TCR beta CDR3 region. The authors performed first-round RT-PCR with HTBI primers and then a second-round multiplex PCR. One entry per CDR3 protein results from TCRdb running MiXCR on the multiplex PCR reads. Among 680,000 or so distinct CDR3 sequences listed, about 24% were seen once. The source material was peripheral blood. Source of these receptors: a woman aged 18-29 years with stable Graves' hyperthyroidism. Some clones in this sample may be carry-over from other donors' samples.

This clonotype came up many times. The rearrangement uses TRBV6-1 and TRBJ2-2; D unresolved. Germline CDR1 MNHNS, CDR2 SASEGT. Trimming stripped 6 bases from V and 2 bases from J, with 13 bases between. CDR3 size: 15 residues. The CDR3 is CASSRTDPNTGELFF. The CDR3 DNA sequence: TGTGCCAGCAGCAGGACGGACCCTAACACCGGGGAGCTGTTTTTT.

This clonotype was counted many times. The chain's CDR3 is CSVESGSRETQYF. As DNA, the CDR3 is TGCAGCGTTGAATCGGGTAGCAGAGAGACCCAGTACTTC. The chain joins TRBV29-1 to TRBJ2-5, with D hard to call. The CDR3 extends over 13 amino acids. V lost 2 bases and J lost 4, with 11 bases in between. CDR1 is SQVTM and CDR2 is ANQGSEA in the germline V gene.

This clonotype was seen at least ten times. The chain recombines TRBV27 with TRBJ1-1; tentative D call: TRBD1 (5 bases). The CDR3 is 14 residues long. V lost 2 bases to trimming and J lost 5 bases, with 12 bases between them. Germline assignment: CDR1 MNHEY and CDR2 SMNVEV (reference sequence). The CDR3 DNA follows: TGTGCCAGCAGTTTAGGGGGGGAGGGGACTGAAGCTTTCTTT. It yields the protein CASSLGGEGTEAFF.

Comment on this clonotype: A much larger clone lies one base from this, so it may be a read error. Because it lacks the conserved phenylalanine or tryptophan at the end, this CDR3 is likely a read error. The V call is TRBV7-9, the J call TRBJ1-2, with D perhaps TRBD1 (6 bases). The CDR3 length is 14 residues. CDR1 is SEHNR and CDR2 is FQNEAQ in the germline V gene (reference sequence). Trimming pared 5 bases from V and 2 bases from J, leaving 12 bases between. The CDR3 nucleotides read TGTGCCAGCAGCAAGACAACAGGGAACTATGGCTACACCTAC. It encodes CASSKTTGNYGYTY.

This clonotype was counted at least ten times. The genes are TRBV6-1 and TRBJ1-5; D gene uncertain. The V end was cut by 1 base, the J end by 1 base, with 14 bases between. This CDR3 spans 17 amino acids. CDR1 is MNHNS, CDR2 SASEGT, per germline. The DNA for the CDR3 is TGTGCCAGCAGTGAAGGTTATGGCCCGTCGAGCAATCAGCCCCAGCATTTT. It codes for CASSEGYGPSSNQPQHF.

Concerning this clonotype: This may be a read error, as it is one base from a much larger clone. The V gene is TRBV12-3 or TRBV12-4, the J gene TRBJ2-7; 11 bases are shared with TRBD2. This CDR3 has 15 amino acids. The CDR3 protein is CVSRKTSGNSYEQYF. The CDR3 nucleotides read TGTGTCAGCAGAAAGACTAGCGGGAACTCCTACGAGCAGTACTTC.

This clonotype was recorded many times. The chain has TRBV9 and TRBJ2-7; D remains ambiguous. Between the trimmed V and J ends, which lost 0 bases and 0 bases, there was a span of 7 bases. Germline values: CDR1 SGDLS, CDR2 YYNGEE. This CDR3 region has 14 residues. DNA for the CDR3: TGTGCCAGCAGCGTAGGACATAGCTCCTACGAGCAGTACTTC. Translation gives CASSVGHSSYEQYF.

This clonotype was picked up many times. The gene calls are TRBV6-1 and TRBJ2-7; D is possibly TRBD1 or TRBD2 (6 bases each). V lost 7 bases and J 11 bases, leaving 15 bases between the germline ends. This CDR3 has 11 amino acids. Germline CDR1 is MNHNS and CDR2 is SASEGT. The CDR3 DNA follows: TGTGCCAGCACCAAGGGGGGATCGGAGTACTTC. Translating gives CASTKGGSEYF.

The V and J genes are TRBV28 and TRBJ1-2; D remains unclear. The ends were cut back, 7 bases at V and 3 bases at J, with 21 bases in the middle. CDR1 and CDR2 (germline): MDHEN, SYDVKM. This CDR3 spans 16 amino acids. In DNA form, the CDR3 reads TGTGCCAGCATCTCCCCCGGAAGGCCGGAGGACTATGGCTACACCTTC. Residues: CASISPGRPEDYGYTF.

The chain links TRBV2 to TRBJ1-1; tentative D call: TRBD1 (6 bases). Germline CDR1 SNHLY, CDR2 FYNNEI. V was cut by 7 bases and J by 0 bases, with 9 bases left in between. The CDR3 loop spans 13 amino acids. This CDR3 reads CASIGTLNTEAFF. The DNA of the CDR3 is TGTGCCAGCATTGGGACATTGAACACTGAAGCTTTCTTT.

The table lists this clonotype with a few counts. The chain combines TRBV11-2 with TRBJ1-5; D remains unclear. The germline gives CDR1 SGHAT, CDR2 FQNNGV. This CDR3 comprises 16 residues. V dropped 1 base and J dropped 0 bases, with 10 bases sitting between them. The CDR3 is CASSLVSAHSNQPQHF. As DNA, the CDR3 is TGTGCCAGCAGCTTAGTCTCGGCCCATAGCAATCAGCCCCAGCATTTT.

V gene TRBV27 combines with J gene TRBJ1-3; D is possibly TRBD1 (5 bases). Looked up from germline, CDR1 is MNHEY and CDR2 is SMNVEV (reference sequence). V lost 6 bases to trimming and J lost 0 bases, with 12 bases between them. This CDR3 is built from 15 residues. The CDR3 DNA reads as TGTGCCAGCAGCCATAGGGGCAGCTCTGGAAACACCATATATTTT. It is translated as CASSHRGSSGNTIYF.

There are many counts of this clonotype. The chain links TRBV19 to TRBJ1-5; a possible D gene is TRBD1 (5 bases). The germline V gene has CDR1 LNHDA and CDR2 SQIVND (reference sequence). The CDR3 is 16 amino acids. Trimming removed 4 bases at V and 0 bases at J, with 13 bases between. The CDR3 region has the DNA TGTGCCAGTAGTACGGGACCTTTTCGTAGCAATCAGCCCCAGCATTTT. It translates to CASSTGPFRSNQPQHF.

V and J are TRBV10-3 and TRBJ2-2; 10 bases map to TRBD1. V was pared by 2 bases and J by 5 bases, with 8 bases of the junction left unmatched. This CDR3 contains 17 residues. Germline V gene lookup returns CDR1 ENHRY and CDR2 SYGVKD. The CDR3 is CAISEPGQGMHTGELFF. The CDR3, as DNA: TGTGCCATCAGTGAGCCGGGACAGGGGATGCATACCGGGGAGCTGTTTTTT.

This clonotype was counted a single time. A much more abundant neighbour one base away suggests this may be a read error. This chain connects TRBV29-1 to TRBJ2-7, with a tentative D call TRBD2 (5 bases). V was pared by 5 bases and J by 5 bases, with 7 bases between. Germline V gene data show CDR1 as SQVTM and CDR2 as ANQGSEA. CDR3 size: 10 residues. In nucleotides, the CDR3 is TGCAGCGTTTCCGGGGACGAGCAGTACTTC. Amino acid sequence: CSVSGDEQYF.

This clonotype was recorded at least ten times. The chain employs TRBV13 and TRBJ1-6; D is perhaps TRBD1 (5 bases). V was pared by 4 bases and J by 2 bases, with 9 bases between. Germline CDR1 reads PRHDT; CDR2 reads FYEKMQ (reference sequence). The CDR3 spans 15 residues. This chain's CDR3 is CASSSRGAYNSPLHF. The CDR3 nucleotides read TGTGCCAGCAGCTCGCGGGGCGCCTATAATTCACCCCTCCACTTT.

This clonotype was counted many times. J is TRBJ1-1 and V is TRBV2; D gene uncertain. Trimming pared 0 bases from V and 1 base from J, leaving 6 bases between. The CDR3 spans 14 residues. Germline V gene data show CDR1 as SNHLY and CDR2 as FYNNEI. This CDR3 reads CASSEALKNTEAFF. CDR3 in DNA: TGTGCCAGCAGTGAAGCGCTTAAGAACACTGAAGCTTTCTTT. Filled out from reference TRBV2 and TRBJ1-1, the complete variable domain reads EPEVTQTPSHQVTQMGQEVILRCVPISNHLYFYWYRQILGQKVEFLVSFYNNEISEKSEIFDDQFSVERPDGSNFTLKIRSTKLEDSAMYFCASSEALKNTEAFFGQGTRLTVV.

This clonotype was seen repeatedly, ten times or more. This rearrangement joins TRBV2 to TRBJ1-6, with D tentatively TRBD1 (6 bases). The CDR3 runs to 15 residues. Trimming took off 3 bases at V and 6 bases at J, with 12 bases between the two ends. CDR1 is SNHLY, CDR2 FYNNEI, per germline. CDR3 nucleotides: TGTGCCAGCAGTGAGGCACAGGGACGTAATTCACCCCTCCACTTT. This translates into CASSEAQGRNSPLHF.

This clonotype has a count of ten or more. This rearrangement joins TRBV29-1 to TRBJ2-7, with D perhaps assigned TRBD1 or TRBD2 (5 bases each). CDR1 and CDR2 (germline): SQVTM, ANQGSEA. The CDR3 extends over 13 amino acids. With 2 bases removed from V and 1 base from J, the gap between germline ends came to 9 bases. The chain's CDR3 is CSVERDGSYEQYF. The CDR3 nucleotides are TGCAGCGTTGAACGGGACGGGTCCTACGAGCAGTACTTC.

This clonotype was seen many times. The chain recombines TRBV6-1 with TRBJ2-7; the D gene could be TRBD1 or TRBD2 (6 bases each). V lost 7 bases, J lost 1 base, and 17 bases lay in between. The CDR3 is 15 amino acids. The germline V gene has CDR1 MNHNS and CDR2 SASEGT. The CDR3 sequence: CASTPYGGGSYEQYF. The CDR3, as DNA: TGTGCCAGCACCCCCTACGGGGGCGGGTCCTACGAGCAGTACTTC.